The next 15 T cell receptor beta chains were all read from a single sample in a study of CD8+ T cells in alopecia areata. Following RNA extraction, reverse transcription yielded cDNA that acted as the sequencing template. Only in-frame clones appear in the TCRdb table, and some are missing; sequencing was by immunoSEQ multiplex PCR. The data contain 69,000 or so clones, 50% to 75% of them singletons. Material: CD8+ T cells sorted from blood, obtained at week 0. The origin of the receptors is a human donor with alopecia areata.

As DNA, the CDR3 is TGTGCCAGCTATAAAATGGCGGCGAACACCGGGGAGCTGTTTTTT. It translates to CASYKMAANTGELFF. The rearrangement links TRBV7-9 to TRBJ2-2; D not certain. The V gene's germline CDR1 is SEHNR and CDR2 FQNEAQ (reference sequence). Trimming left V 8 bases short and J 0 bases short, with 13 bases between. CDR3 length: 15 residues.

A few counts support this clone. This chain joins TRBV6-7 and TRBJ1-6; 9 nucleotides align to TRBD1. TRBV6-7 is labeled an ORF, and its function is uncertain. V dropped 0 bases and J dropped 9; count of bases not matched to a gene: 12. The CDR3 loop spans 18 amino acids. This CDR3 is CASSYSGQGKGKGSPLHF. CDR3 sequence (DNA): TGTGCCAGCAGTTACTCAGGACAGGGGAAGGGGAAGGGTTCACCCCTCCACTTT.

This clone is labeled as medium-sized. The chain combines TRBV5-6 with TRBJ2-1; 7 nucleotides agree with TRBD2. The CDR3 spans 19 residues. Germline V lookup: CDR1 SGHDT, CDR2 YYEEEE. V shed 2 bases, J shed 3 bases, and the junction held 17 bases outside the gene matches. CDR3 region: CASSFVVSVGRAHYNEQFF. The CDR3 DNA sequence: TGTGCCAGCAGCTTTGTCGTGTCTGTTGGGAGGGCCCACTACAATGAGCAGTTCTTC.

V and J are TRBV28 and TRBJ1-5; the D is unclear. The V and J ends lost 5 bases and 10 bases respectively, with 18 bases between them. This CDR3 comprises 14 residues. Germline V gene sequence: CDR1 MDHEN, CDR2 SYDVKM. In nucleotides, the CDR3 is TGTGCCAGCAGTCTCGGACTTGTTAAGGGTCCCCAGCATTTT. Translated, it gives CASSLGLVKGPQHF. Combining the CDR3 with reference TRBV28 and TRBJ1-5 gives the whole variable domain DVKVTQSSRYLVKRTGEKVFLECVQDMDHENMFWYRQDPGLGLRLIYFSYDVKMKEKGDIPEGYSVSREKKERFSLILESASTNQTSMYLCASSLGLVKGPQHFGDGTRLSIL.

The rearrangement uses TRBV4-1 and TRBJ2-1; no clear D. V was trimmed by 4 bases and J by 6 bases, leaving 13 bases between them. This CDR3 has 14 residues. In germline, CDR1 is MGHRA, CDR2 YSYEKL. CDR3 region: CASSPLPPSNEQFF. DNA of the CDR3: TGCGCCAGCAGCCCACTACCCCCTTCCAATGAGCAGTTCTTC.

J is TRBJ2-1 and V is TRBV27; D remains unclear. The CDR3 runs 17 residues. Trimming removed 5 bases from V and 0 bases from J, with 17 bases in between. Germline-derived CDR1 and CDR2 are MNHEY and SMNVEV (reference sequence). CDR3 protein: CASSIREVVSSYNEQFF. The CDR3 DNA reads as TGTGCCAGCAGTATTCGTGAAGTCGTCAGCTCCTACAATGAGCAGTTCTTC.

The CDR3 DNA reads TGTGCCAGCAGTTACGTGGGCAGTGCCTACGAGCAGTACTTC. Translating it yields CASSYVGSAYEQYF. The chain couples TRBV6-5 to TRBJ2-7, with unresolved D. Deletions cut 2 bases from V and 2 bases from J, with 10 bases between. The germline CDR1 and CDR2 sequences are MNHEY and SVGAGI. The CDR3 is made up of 14 amino acids.

V is TRBV9 and J is TRBJ1-2; D gene uncertain. This CDR3 is 13 amino acids long. Germline V CDR1 and CDR2: SGDLS, YYNGEE. The V gene lost 4 bases and the J gene lost 5 bases, with 12 bases spanning the gap. The CDR3 loop is CASSLDGGYGYTF. CDR3 DNA sequence: TGTGCCAGCAGCCTCGACGGAGGATATGGCTACACCTTC.

This clone was counted between two and nine times. The rearrangement joins TRBV4-1 to TRBJ2-7; D remains unclear. Germline loops: CDR1 MGHRA, CDR2 YSYEKL. This CDR3 has 15 amino acids. Trimming cost V 4 bases and J 2 bases, with 15 bases left between them. The CDR3 bases are TGCGCCAGCAGCCCAGAGACACATCCTACCTACGAGCAGTACTTC. This translates into CASSPETHPTYEQYF.

The chain combines TRBV30 with TRBJ2-1; tentative D call: TRBD2 (6 bases). The V end was cut by 7 bases, the J end by 3 bases, with 16 bases between. CDR1 and CDR2 from the germline V gene are GTSNPN and SVGIG (reference sequence). The CDR3 consists of 14 residues. The chain's CDR3 is CASGLSGGYNEQFF. DNA for the CDR3: TGTGCCTCTGGGCTTAGCGGAGGCTACAATGAGCAGTTCTTC.

The chain is built from TRBV12-5 and TRBJ1-2, with TRBD1 as a possible D gene (5 bases). CDR1 LGHNT and CDR2 FRNRAP come from the germline V gene. V was shortened by 5 bases and J by 9 bases, with 19 bases between the two germline ends. The CDR3 is made up of 14 amino acids. As DNA, the CDR3 is TGTGCTAGTGGTGAGGGACCAGCGTTTGGAAGCTACACCTTC. Protein product: CASGEGPAFGSYTF.

In this sample, this clone turned up once. The chain employs TRBV9 and TRBJ1-2; D unresolved. Trimming took 4 bases from V and 2 from J, leaving 12 bases between them. CDR3 length equals 14 residues. Germline V gives CDR1 SGDLS, CDR2 YYNGEE. The CDR3 region has the DNA TGTGCCAGCAGCTCGGTGACGGGCAACTATGGCTACACCTTC. Amino acids: CASSSVTGNYGYTF.

This rearrangement joins TRBV4-1 to TRBJ2-5; 9 positions match TRBD1. Germline V gives CDR1 MGHRA, CDR2 YSYEKL. This CDR3 has 15 amino acids. The J segment lost 5 bases and the V segment lost 1 base, leaving 5 bases of the junction unmatched. The DNA for the CDR3 is TGCGCCAGCAGCCAAGTACAGGGGGCGGGGGAGACCCAGTACTTC. It specifies CASSQVQGAGETQYF.

The chain carries TRBV7-6 and TRBJ2-3; 8 positions match TRBD2. V was pared by 2 bases and J by 3 bases, with 1 base of the junction left unmatched. This CDR3 has 14 amino acids. Per germline, CDR1 SGHVS and CDR2 FNYEAQ. The CDR3 DNA reads TGTGCCAGCAGCTTAAGCGGGGGTACAGATACGCAGTATTTT. It translates to CASSLSGGTDTQYF.

The chain recombines TRBV4-1 with TRBJ2-7, with D possibly TRBD2 on 5 matching bases. The CDR3 is 12 amino acids. Germline V gene lookup returns CDR1 MGHRA and CDR2 YSYEKL. The V end was cut by 3 bases, the J end by 4 bases, with 7 bases between. This CDR3 is CASSHEGYEQYF. The CDR3, as DNA: TGCGCCAGCAGCCATGAGGGTTACGAGCAGTACTTC.